This is a list of T cell receptor beta chains from one sample in a study of blood T cell repertoires in COVID-19. The table came from immunoSEQ multiplex PCR; TCRdb's copy has only in-frame clones and leaves some out. The sample has some 210,000 clones; over 75% are singletons. Sequences were obtained from peripheral blood. The receptors were gathered from a woman aged 40 to 50 with acute or convalescent COVID-19. CDR3s include the opening cysteine and the closing phenylalanine or tryptophan. D genes are given only for firm matches. Part of the rows lack a size; the others show once, few, many or a class for expanded clones.

>-|-|TRBV5-6|TRBJ1-1
CATAAEGGAGTEAFF
TGTGCCACCGCTGCGGAGGGTGGTGCCGGCACTGAAGCTTTCTTT
>-|TRBD1|TRBV7-9|TRBJ1-1
CASSLGQGSTEAFF
TGTGCCAGCAGCTTAGGACAGGGAAGCACTGAAGCTTTCTTT
>few|TRBD1|TRBV2|TRBJ2-3
CASSETTGGEDTQYF
TGTGCCAGCAGTGAAACGACAGGGGGCGAGGATACGCAGTATTTT
>once|-|TRBV19|TRBJ2-1
CASSMGGATYNEQFF
TGTGCCAGTAGTATGGGGGGGGCTACCTACAATGAGCAGTTCTTC
>-|TRBD1|TRBV6-6|TRBJ1-1
CASSSGQGNTEAFF
TGTGCCAGCAGTTCCGGACAGGGGAACACTGAAGCTTTCTTT
>-|TRBD1|TRBV10-1|TRBJ2-1
CASSGQGWGEQFF
TGCGCCAGCAGTGGACAGGGGTGGGGGGAGCAGTTCTTC
>once|-|TRBV6-2/TRBV6-3|TRBJ1-2
CASSYFGKSGGYTF
TGTGCCAGCAGTTACTTCGGGAAGTCGGGTGGCTACACCTTC
>once|-|TRBV9|TRBJ2-2
CASSTNTGELFF
TGTGCCAGCAGCACAAACACCGGGGAGCTGTTTTTT
>-|TRBD1|TRBV19|TRBJ1-2
CASSIFPGGSYGYTF
TGTGCCAGTAGTATTTTCCCAGGGGGATCCTATGGCTACACCTTC
>-|TRBD1|TRBV12-3/TRBV12-4|TRBJ1-6
CASSRDRNSPLHF
TGTGCCAGCAGCCGGGACAGAAATTCACCCCTCCACTTT
>-|-|TRBV19|TRBJ1-1
CASSIDPSREGGAEAFF
TGTGCCAGTAGTATAGACCCCAGTAGAGAGGGCGGCGCTGAAGCTTTCTTT
>few|-|TRBV5-1|TRBJ1-1
CASSVLQGNTEAFF
TGCGCCAGCAGCGTATTACAGGGAAACACTGAAGCTTTCTTT
>once|-|TRBV27|TRBJ1-1
CASRLTGNTEAFF
TGTGCCAGCAGGTTAACAGGGAACACTGAAGCTTTCTTT
>-|-|TRBV30|TRBJ1-1
CAWSQSATEAFF
TGTGCCTGGAGTCAGTCTGCCACTGAAGCTTTCTTT
>-|-|TRBV30|TRBJ1-4
CGGGRSNEKLFF
TGCGGTGGGGGGAGGTCTAATGAAAAACTGTTTTTT
>-|TRBD1|TRBV7-8|TRBJ2-1
CASSRQGLNEQFF
TGTGCCAGCAGCCGACAGGGCTTGAATGAGCAGTTCTTC
>-|-|TRBV19|TRBJ1-2
CASKAESRYGYTF
TGTGCCAGTAAGGCGGAAAGTCGCTATGGCTACACCTTC
>-|-|TRBV2|TRBJ1-2
CASKAGPAGPKYGYTF
TGTGCCAGCAAAGCCGGTCCCGCAGGGCCTAAGTATGGCTACACCTTC
>-|-|TRBV5-1|TRBJ2-3
CASSLFQGQGTQYF
TGCGCCAGCAGCTTGTTCCAGGGTCAGGGTACGCAGTATTTT
>-|-|TRBV10-3|TRBJ2-1
CAISETARLEQFF
TGTGCCATCAGTGAGACAGCGAGACTAGAGCAGTTCTTC
>-|TRBD1|TRBV19|TRBJ1-2
CASKNVGTEARGYTF
TGTGCCAGTAAAAATGTTGGGACAGAGGCGAGGGGCTACACCTTC
>-|TRBD2|TRBV30|TRBJ2-3
CAWKRGRVATQYF
TGTGCCTGGAAGCGGGGGCGGGTAGCTACGCAGTATTTT
>-|-|TRBV7-9|TRBJ1-4
CASSPRGTANEKLFF
TGTGCCAGCAGCCCCCGAGGAACGGCTAATGAAAAACTGTTTTTT
>-|-|TRBV11-2|TRBJ1-4
CASSLEYRETNEKLFF
TGTGCCAGCAGCTTAGAATACCGGGAAACTAATGAAAAACTGTTTTTT
>-|TRBD2|TRBV7-7|TRBJ2-3
CASSNGLAGRTDTQYF
TGTGCCAGCAGCAATGGACTAGCGGGCCGCACAGATACGCAGTATTTT
>-|-|TRBV11-2|TRBJ2-5
CASSQWTGEYQETQYF
TGTGCCAGCAGCCAATGGACGGGGGAGTACCAAGAGACCCAGTACTTC
>-|TRBD1|TRBV9|TRBJ1-1
CASSPGTGVEAFF
TGTGCCAGCAGCCCCGGGACAGGGGTAGAAGCTTTCTTT
>-|-|TRBV6-1|TRBJ1-2
CASSEAPRSGYTF
TGTGCCAGCAGTGAAGCGCCCCGGAGTGGCTACACCTTC
>-|-|TRBV21-1|TRBJ1-1
CASRVRRKEAFF
TGTGCCAGCAGGGTTAGGAGAAAAGAAGCTTTCTTT
>-|-|TRBV6-5|TRBJ2-5
CASRAIYSQETQYF
TGTGCCAGCAGAGCCATATACTCTCAAGAGACCCAGTACTTC
>-|-|TRBV5-4|TRBJ2-5
CASSLGQNNQETQYF
TGTGCCAGCAGCTTGGGACAGAACAACCAAGAGACCCAGTACTTC
>few|TRBD1|TRBV5-1|TRBJ1-1
CASSQGQEGTEAFF
TGCGCCAGCAGCCAGGGACAGGAGGGCACTGAAGCTTTCTTT
>-|TRBD2|TRBV9|TRBJ2-5
CASSSRLAGEETQYF
TGTGCCAGCAGCTCAAGACTAGCGGGGGAAGAGACCCAGTACTTC
>-|TRBD2|TRBV4-1|TRBJ2-4
CASSQVLEQPGLMEEEYF
TGCGCCAGCAGCCAAGTCCTAGAGCAACCGGGACTAATGGAGGAAGAGTACTTC
>-|TRBD1|TRBV5-1|TRBJ2-5
CASSPDRTQETQYF
TGCGCCAGCAGCCCGGACAGGACCCAAGAGACCCAGTACTTC
>many|-|TRBV6-6|TRBJ1-2
CASSYGGSGYTF
TGTGCCAGCAGTTATGGGGGGTCTGGCTACACCTTC
>-|-|TRBV7-9|TRBJ2-1
CASSLLSTSMDNEQFF
TGTGCCAGCAGCCTCCTATCGACTAGTATGGACAATGAGCAGTTCTTC
>-|-|TRBV6-1|TRBJ1-6
CASSENPLEALHF
TGTGCCAGCAGTGAAAATCCGCTCGAGGCCCTCCACTTT
>once|-|TRBV7-3|TRBJ2-3
CASSPGGITDTQYF
TGTGCCAGCAGCCCCGGAGGGATCACAGATACGCAGTATTTT
>-|TRBD1|TRBV10-1|TRBJ1-4
CASRRGQGPGEKLFF
TGCGCCAGCAGGAGAGGACAGGGGCCGGGGGAAAAACTGTTTTTT
>-|-|TRBV7-3|TRBJ2-3
CASSSGQTNTDTQYF
TGTGCCAGCAGCTCTGGACAAACGAACACAGATACGCAGTATTTT
>-|TRBD1|TRBV4-2|TRBJ2-5
CASSATGQPQETQYF
TGTGCCAGCAGCGCCACGGGACAGCCTCAAGAGACCCAGTACTTC
>few|-|TRBV10-3|TRBJ1-6
CAISDRYNSPLHF
TGTGCCATCAGTGACAGGTATAATTCACCCCTCCACTTT
>once|-|TRBV2|TRBJ1-1
CASMRGRSINTEAFF
TGTGCCAGCATGCGGGGGCGCAGTATTAACACTGAAGCTTTCTTT
>-|-|TRBV7-8|TRBJ1-1
CASSFTGGLYTEAFF
TGTGCCAGCAGCTTTACCGGGGGGCTGTACACTGAAGCTTTCTTT
>once|-|TRBV5-6|TRBJ1-3
CASSLPGTGNTIYF
TGTGCCAGCAGCTTGCCGGGGACTGGAAACACCATATATTTT
>once|TRBD1|TRBV19|TRBJ1-1
CASRFRGRHTEAFF
TGTGCCAGTAGGTTCAGGGGGCGTCACACTGAAGCTTTCTTT
>-|TRBD2|TRBV10-1|TRBJ2-1
CASSQRTSGAEQFF
TGCGCCAGCAGTCAACGGACTAGCGGGGCTGAGCAGTTCTTC